This TCR beta chain was observed in a study of identical twins. This clonotype was seen a single time. Its antigen remains unknown. Everyone who donated was a healthy Caucasian. Whole-study results and caveats: Insertions were fewer in abundant cord blood beta clonotypes, whereas memory repertoires showed none of this pattern.

Unique molecular identifiers were in the cDNA, with template-switch universal primer binding. TCRdb reanalysed the 5' RACE reads using MiXCR and keeps one entry per CDR3 protein. The sample gives 1.5 million to 2 million distinct CDR3 sequences, less than 35% of which show up once; approximately 0.29% is in the top ten. Unmatched junction bases numbered 5, after V lost 4 bases and J lost 4 bases. CDR1 is LGHDT, CDR2 YNNKEL, per germline (reference sequence). This CDR3 region has 16 residues. This receptor was taken from a newborn girl in good health. The source material was cord blood. V and J are TRBV3-1 and TRBJ1-6; 9 nucleotides match TRBD1. The CDR3 DNA sequence: TGTGCCAGCAGCCCGTTAGGACAGGGGTATAATTCACCCCTCCACTTT. Translation gives CASSPLGQGYNSPLHF.